These T cell receptor beta chains were read from a single sample in a study of CD8 T cells in Susac syndrome. TCRdb re-called the immunoSEQ multiplex PCR reads through MiXCR, storing one row per CDR3 protein. The data contain about 130,000 distinct CDR3 sequences, about 95% of them seen just once; the ten biggest clones take up 0.2% to 0.25%. The sequenced material came from CD8+ T cells from PBMCs. The origin of the receptors is a human donor with Susac syndrome. Each CDR3 is given with its conserved first and last residue. The D gene is left open where the match is weak. Not all rows give a size; the values are once, few, many and, for expanded clones, a class.

d_call clone_size j_call v_call cdr3_aa cdr3_nt
NA few TRBJ1-2 TRBV29-1 CSVDGYGYTF TGCAGCGTTGATGGCTATGGCTACACCTTC
NA NA TRBJ2-3 TRBV20-1 CSARVRFGKSSTDTQYF TGCAGTGCTAGAGTACGGTTTGGGAAATCTAGCACAGATACGCAGTATTTT
TRBD1 NA TRBJ2-7 TRBV12-3/TRBV12-4 CASSSRQGLHEQYF TGTGCCAGCAGTTCTCGACAGGGTCTGCACGAGCAGTACTTC
TRBD2 NA TRBJ2-5 TRBV4-2 CASSQGTSFQETQYF TGTGCCAGCAGCCAAGGGACTAGCTTCCAAGAGACCCAGTACTTC
NA NA TRBJ1-2 TRBV12-3/TRBV12-4 CASSFSGDNYGYTF TGTGCCAGCAGTTTCTCCGGGGATAACTATGGCTACACCTTC
NA NA TRBJ1-1 TRBV5-1 CASSETGDPAFF TGCGCCAGCAGCGAAACGGGGGATCCAGCTTTCTTT
NA NA TRBJ2-7 TRBV6-5 CASSPRLGVGYEQYF TGTGCCAGCAGCCCTAGACTGGGGGTAGGATACGAGCAGTACTTC
NA NA TRBJ2-1 TRBV2 CASSEGRGSYYNEQFF TGTGCCAGCAGTGAAGGGAGGGGCAGTTACTACAATGAGCAGTTCTTC
NA NA TRBJ1-2 TRBV20-1 CSASSGPTSGGYTF TGCAGTGCTAGCAGCGGACCGACATCCGGGGGCTACACCTTC
TRBD1 NA TRBJ2-5 TRBV20-1 CSARGTGDWETQYF TGCAGTGCTAGAGGGACAGGGGATTGGGAGACCCAGTACTTC
NA NA TRBJ2-3 TRBV5-6 CASSLRGLPDTQYF TGTGCCAGCAGCTTGCGGGGTTTACCAGATACGCAGTATTTT
NA NA TRBJ2-7 TRBV4-1 CASSLSRTGEYEQYF TGCGCCAGCAGCCTCTCTCGGACGGGGGAATACGAGCAGTACTTC
TRBD1 NA TRBJ1-2 TRBV5-1 CASSLEGTGGASYGYTF TGCGCCAGCAGCTTGGAGGGAACAGGGGGCGCTTCCTATGGCTACACCTTC
NA NA TRBJ1-2 TRBV5-1 CASSRVGFPGYTF TGCGCCAGCAGCCGCGTGGGTTTTCCTGGCTACACCTTC
TRBD2 NA TRBJ2-5 TRBV9 CASSAESGTSGPGGTQYF TGTGCCAGCAGCGCCGAATCCGGGACTAGCGGGCCGGGCGGGACCCAGTACTTC
NA NA TRBJ2-7 TRBV7-6 CASSFGDGPTYEQYF TGTGCCAGCAGCTTTGGGGACGGGCCTACCTACGAGCAGTACTTC
NA NA TRBJ2-3 TRBV19 CASSITGTLTDTQYF TGTGCCAGTAGTATTACGGGTACCCTCACAGATACGCAGTATTTT